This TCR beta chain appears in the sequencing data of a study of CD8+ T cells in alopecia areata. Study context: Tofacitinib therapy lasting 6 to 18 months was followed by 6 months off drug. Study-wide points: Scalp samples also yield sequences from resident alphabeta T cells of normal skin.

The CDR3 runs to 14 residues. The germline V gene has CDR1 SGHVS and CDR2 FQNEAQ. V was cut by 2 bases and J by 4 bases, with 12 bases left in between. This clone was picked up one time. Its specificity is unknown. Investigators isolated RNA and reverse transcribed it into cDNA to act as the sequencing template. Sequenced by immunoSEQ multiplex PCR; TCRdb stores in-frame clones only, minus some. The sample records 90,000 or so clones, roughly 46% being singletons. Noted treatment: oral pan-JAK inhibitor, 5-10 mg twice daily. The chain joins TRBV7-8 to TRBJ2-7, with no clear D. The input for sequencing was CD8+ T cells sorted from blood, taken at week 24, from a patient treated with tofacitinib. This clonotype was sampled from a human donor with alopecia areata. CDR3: CASSLQLSTYEQYF. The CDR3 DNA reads TGTGCCAGCAGCTTACAACTGTCTACATACGAGCAGTACTTC.